One sample yielded the 4 T cell receptor beta chains listed below, sequenced in a study of T-cell memory formation after mild COVID-19. TCRdb re-derived calls from the 5' RACE reads in MiXCR, one entry per CDR3 protein. The sample holds 300,000 or so distinct CDR3 sequences, around 15% seen once. Input material: PBMCs or a T cell subset sorted from them (not recorded which). These receptors were taken from a man aged 18 to 30 who had mild COVID-19 (a few samples of this study predate the infection). Cell type and time point are not known.

Only a few counts were recorded for this clonotype. The chain carries TRBV5-1 and TRBJ2-1; tentatively, D is TRBD2 (5 bases). V shed 8 bases and J shed 5 bases, with 20 bases lying between them. The length of the CDR3 is 15 residues. Per the germline V gene, CDR1 is SGHRS and CDR2 is YFSETQ. CDR3 sequence reads: CASGLSQALDNEQFF. In nucleotides, the CDR3 is TGCGCCAGTGGACTTTCCCAGGCACTCGACAATGAGCAGTTCTTC.

The chain has TRBV7-9 and TRBJ2-7; D gene ambiguous. The CDR3 loop spans 14 amino acids. Germline lookup yields CDR1 SEHNR and CDR2 FQNEAQ (reference sequence). V was clipped by 5 bases and J by 1 base, with 12 bases between them. Here the CDR3 reads CASSPPDGSYEQYF. The CDR3 DNA sequence: TGTGCCAGCAGCCCTCCTGACGGATCCTACGAGCAGTACTTC.

This clonotype showed up many times. The chain has TRBV12-3 or TRBV12-4 and TRBJ2-7; 12 nucleotides align to TRBD2. There are 16 residues in the CDR3. Trimming removed 4 bases from V and 3 bases from J; junction bases left unmatched: 7. CDR3 sequence (DNA): TGTGCCAGCAGTTCCAGTACTAGCGGGGGGTACTACGAGCAGTACTTC. Protein product: CASSSSTSGGYYEQYF.

This clonotype was observed at least ten times. The rearrangement links TRBV7-9 to TRBJ1-2, with no clear D. The length of the CDR3 is 15 residues. The V and J ends lost 2 bases and 1 base respectively, with 11 bases between them. Germline assignment: CDR1 SEHNR and CDR2 FQNEAQ (reference sequence). The CDR3 DNA follows: TGTGCCAGCAGCTTAAATAGCGGCAGTAACTATGGCTACACCTTC. This translates into CASSLNSGSNYGYTF.